Presented here are 5 T cell receptor beta chains from one specimen sequenced in a study of CD8+CD57+ T cells in acquired aplastic anemia. The patients chosen for sequencing had shown expansion of CD8+CD57+ cells (detected by flow cytometry). TCR beta VDJ and CDR3 profiling used genomic DNA as template. A single record per CDR3 protein comes from TCRdb applying MiXCR to the reads. The sample has roughly 61,000 distinct CDR3 sequences, around 50% seen once. The sequencing input was sorted CD4+, CD8+, or CD8+CD57+ T cells (not recorded which) from PBMCs. These receptors all stem from a human donor with aplastic anemia.

The chain couples TRBV7-7 to TRBJ2-7; D may be TRBD2 (5 bases). V lost 1 base to trimming and J lost 3 bases, with 7 bases between them. CDR3 size: 13 residues. Germline V gene data show CDR1 as SSHAT and CDR2 as FNYEAQ (reference sequence). The CDR3: CASSLERNYEQYF. The DNA of the CDR3 is TGTGCCAGCAGCTTAGAGCGGAACTACGAGCAGTACTTC.

This sequence joins TRBV27 and TRBJ2-7; perhaps TRBD2 as D (6 bases). V lost 2 bases, J lost 3 bases, and 11 bases lay in between. CDR1 is MNHEY, CDR2 SMNVEV, per germline (reference sequence). This CDR3 region has 14 residues. DNA for the CDR3: TGTGCCAGCAGTTTAGCTCAGGGACTCTACGAGCAGTACTTC. Translating it yields CASSLAQGLYEQYF.

V usage is TRBV7-6 and J usage is TRBJ1-5; 11 bases fit TRBD1. The CDR3 runs 16 residues. The germline CDR1 and CDR2 sequences are SGHVS and FNYEAQ. J lost 5 bases, V lost 5 bases, and 8 bases had no gene match. As DNA, the CDR3 is TGTGCCAGCAGCCGAGCAGGACAGGGGGCTTATCAGCCCCAGCATTTT. Amino acids: CASSRAGQGAYQPQHF. Full variable domain (rest looked up from reference TRBV7-6 and TRBJ1-5): GAGVSQSPRYKVTKRGQDVALRCDPISGHVSLYWYRQALGQGPEFLTYFNYEAQQDKSGLPNDRFSAERPEGSISTLTIQRTEQRDSAMYRCASSRAGQGAYQPQHFGDGTRLSIL.

The chain combines TRBV5-3 with TRBJ2-7, with D possibly matching TRBD2 (5 bases). TRBV5-3 is reported as an ORF; its role is uncertain. The germline V and J ends were trimmed by 8 bases and 3 bases, with 12 bases remaining between them. This CDR3 spans 12 amino acids. As DNA, the CDR3 is TGTGCCAGCATCAGGACTTTCTACGAGCAGTACTTC. This codes for CASIRTFYEQYF.

This clonotype has only a few counts. This chain connects TRBV27 to TRBJ1-1; D gene uncertain. The germline V gene encodes CDR1 MNHEY and CDR2 SMNVEV (reference sequence). The length of the CDR3 is 13 residues. Between the trimmed V and J ends, which lost 6 bases and 5 bases, there was a span of 13 bases. The CDR3: CASRIWEGTEAFF. As DNA, the CDR3 is TGTGCCAGCAGGATTTGGGAAGGGACTGAAGCTTTCTTT.